These 17 T cell receptor beta chains share one sample of origin, sequenced in a study of shared clonotypes between healthy human individuals. Method: immunoSEQ multiplex PCR; TCRdb's copy keeps in-frame clones and lacks some. The sample carries around 1.1 million clones, roughly 74% recorded once. Input material: memory CD4+ T cells from PBMCs. Subset noted: CD45RA-negative fraction. The receptors come from a young man in good health. Some clones in this sample may be carry-over from other donors' samples.

The rearrangement links TRBV2 to TRBJ2-2, with 10 bases that match TRBD2. The CDR3 sequence is 16 residues long. CDR1 and CDR2 from the germline V gene are SNHLY and FYNNEI. V lost 5 bases and J lost 3; bases outside the gene matches: 6. CDR3 nucleotide sequence: TGTGCCAGCAGTCTACTAGCGGGACGGGACACCGGGGAGCTGTTTTTT. The encoded protein is CASSLLAGRDTGELFF.

This rearrangement joins TRBV29-1 to TRBJ2-2, with D possibly being TRBD1 (6 bases). The length of the CDR3 is 15 residues. V lost 4 bases and J lost 3, with 15 bases in between. Germline loops: CDR1 SQVTM, CDR2 ANQGSEA. The DNA of the CDR3 is TGCAGCGTTGTGGGGGCCCAGGGATACACCGGGGAGCTGTTTTTT. Residues: CSVVGAQGYTGELFF.

The V and J genes are TRBV28 and TRBJ1-1; D might be TRBD1 (6 bases). Germline V lookup: CDR1 MDHEN, CDR2 SYDVKM. The CDR3 is 17 residues long. Deletions cut 4 bases from V and 0 bases from J, with 18 bases between. DNA for the CDR3: TGTGCCAGCAGTTCCGTCCCCGGACAGCGATTGAACACTGAAGCTTTCTTT. Translating it yields CASSSVPGQRLNTEAFF.

The chain recombines TRBV7-9 with TRBJ1-2; D uncertain. V gave up 6 bases and J gave up 10 bases, with 15 bases separating them. Germline CDR1 SEHNR, CDR2 FQNEAQ (reference sequence). This CDR3 contains 12 residues. CDR3 loop: CASSPDLEDYTF. CDR3 bases: TGTGCCAGCAGTCCAGACCTAGAGGACTACACCTTC.

This rearrangement joins TRBV27 to TRBJ2-7, with D perhaps being TRBD1 or TRBD2 (5 bases each). Germline values: CDR1 MNHEY, CDR2 SMNVEV (reference sequence). The CDR3 runs to 15 residues. V lost 6 bases, J lost 2 bases, and 17 bases lay in between. The CDR3 DNA sequence: TGTGCCAGCAGGCGATTGGGGACGGGAACCTACGAGCAGTACTTC. This translates into CASRRLGTGTYEQYF.

The gene calls are TRBV28 and TRBJ2-7; D tentatively reads TRBD1 or TRBD2 (6 bases each). Per the germline V gene, CDR1 is MDHEN and CDR2 is SYDVKM. The CDR3 runs to 14 residues. The ends were cut back, 7 bases at V and 3 bases at J, with 16 bases in the middle. The CDR3, as DNA: TGTGCCAGCAACAGGGCTCCGCGGGGCTACGAGCAGTACTTC. Translation gives CASNRAPRGYEQYF.

V gene TRBV10-1 combines with J gene TRBJ1-3, with a tentative D call TRBD1 (6 bases). CDR3 length equals 16 residues. Trimming took 3 bases from V and 0 from J, leaving 12 bases between them. Germline CDR1 is WNHNN and CDR2 is SYGVQD (reference sequence). As DNA, the CDR3 is TGCGCCAGCAGTGATGGACAGCTGAACTCTGGAAACACCATATATTTT. Its translation: CASSDGQLNSGNTIYF.

DNA for the CDR3: TGTGCCAGCAGCCAAAACCAGGTCCCGGGCAATGAGCAGTTCTTC. Encoded protein: CASSQNQVPGNEQFF. V is TRBV14 and J is TRBJ2-1; D call uncertain. Trimming took 2 bases from V and 6 from J, leaving 14 bases between them. This CDR3 is built from 15 residues. The V gene's germline CDR1 is SGHDN and CDR2 FVKESK.

This clone was counted only a few times. The V gene is TRBV29-1, the J gene TRBJ1-4; D remains ambiguous. Germline V gene lookup returns CDR1 SQVTM and CDR2 ANQGSEA. The CDR3 runs 13 residues. V dropped 6 bases and J dropped 4 bases, with 12 bases sitting between them. The CDR3 nucleotides read TGCAGCGTCAAAGGGCAGATTAATGAAAAACTGTTTTTT. It is translated as CSVKGQINEKLFF.

This clone showed up just a few times. This sequence joins TRBV7-2 and TRBJ2-1; tentative D call: TRBD2 (5 bases). V was trimmed by 4 bases and J by 5 bases, leaving 21 bases between them. Germline lookup yields CDR1 SGHTA and CDR2 FQGNSA. This CDR3 is built from 17 residues. CDR3 DNA sequence: TGTGCCAGCAGCTCTACTAACCGCGGGTCCAACAACAATGAGCAGTTCTTC. Protein: CASSSTNRGSNNNEQFF.

Remarks on this clone: Its ends do not fully match the called genes, so a read error is possible. The chain couples TRBV11-2 to TRBJ2-2, with 9 positions matching TRBD2. CDR3 size: 15 residues. CDR1 and CDR2 (germline): SGHAT, FQNNGV. CDR3 protein: CVSSLTSSGKGELFF. The CDR3 bases are TGTGTCAGCAGCTTAACGTCTAGCGGGAAGGGGGAGCTGTTTTTT.

The chain uses TRBV9 and TRBJ2-7; unclear D gene. The CDR3 runs to 11 residues. Per the germline V gene, CDR1 is SGDLS and CDR2 is YYNGEE. Trimming cost V 0 bases and J 2 bases, with 0 bases left between them. CDR3 sequence reads: CASSVAYEQYF. CDR3 DNA: TGTGCCAGCAGCGTAGCCTACGAGCAGTACTTC.

The DNA for the CDR3 is TGTGCCAGCAGCTACAGGACGAACACTGAAGCTTTCTTT. Amino acid sequence: CASSYRTNTEAFF. The V and J genes are TRBV7-9 and TRBJ1-1; the D gene is possibly TRBD1 (5 bases). V was clipped by 4 bases and J by 1 base, with 7 bases between them. The CDR3 totals 13 residues. Per the germline V gene, CDR1 is SEHNR and CDR2 is FQNEAQ (reference sequence).

V gene TRBV6-6 combines with J gene TRBJ2-1; 8 positions agree with TRBD2. Germline V gives CDR1 MNHNY, CDR2 SVGAGI (reference sequence). The CDR3 loop spans 15 amino acids. V trimming: 6 bases; J trimming: 3 bases; junction bases outside the gene matches: 7. CDR3 nucleotide sequence: TGTGCCAGCAGCCAGAGCGGGAGCGGCTACAATGAGCAGTTCTTC. It is translated as CASSQSGSGYNEQFF.

Turning to this clone: This sample includes further DNA sequences coding for the same CDR3. This rearrangement joins TRBV19 to TRBJ2-1; D uncertain. This CDR3 is built from 12 residues. The V end was cut by 3 bases, the J end by 3 bases, with 3 bases between. Germline CDR1 reads LNHDA; CDR2 reads SQIVND (reference sequence). The CDR3 DNA sequence: TGTGCCAGTAGTATGGGCTACAATGAGCAGTTCTTC. This sequence encodes CASSMGYNEQFF. Using reference TRBV19 and TRBJ2-1 for the parts outside the CDR3, the full variable domain is DGGITQSPKYLFRKEGQNVTLSCEQNLNHDAMYWYRQDPGQGLRLIYYSQIVNDFQKGDIAEGYSVSREKKESFPLTVTSAQKNPTAFYLCASSMGYNEQFFGPGTRLTVL.

The chain recombines TRBV7-3 with TRBJ2-7; 13 positions match TRBD2. J gave up 4 bases and V 6 bases, and 6 bases lay outside the gene matches. The CDR3 runs 15 residues. Per germline, CDR1 SGHTA and CDR2 FQGTGA. CDR3 DNA: TGTGCCAGCAGGCTGGGGACTAGCGGGAATTACGAGCAGTACTTC. This translates into CASRLGTSGNYEQYF.

The rearrangement links TRBV5-1 to TRBJ1-1, with unresolved D. The CDR3 has 13 amino acids. In germline, CDR1 is SGHRS, CDR2 YFSETQ. V was clipped by 4 bases and J by 10 bases, with 17 bases between them. CDR3 residues: CASSLAGPEGAFF. In DNA form, the CDR3 reads TGCGCCAGCAGCCTTGCAGGCCCAGAAGGAGCTTTCTTT.